Each of the 27 T cell receptor beta chains below was sequenced from the same sample in a study of T cells in tuberculosis. Clones were read by immunoSEQ multiplex PCR, and TCRdb kept only the in-frame ones, dropping some. The profile shows roughly 30,000 clones, roughly nine tenths of them singletons. Specimen: PBMCs. These receptors came from a donor aged 10-30 years with latent tuberculosis or without tuberculosis infection.

The chain combines TRBV25-1 with TRBJ2-1; D is unclear. The V gene lost 6 bases and the J gene lost 7 bases, with 13 bases spanning the gap. The CDR3 covers 13 residues. Germline loops: CDR1 MGHDK, CDR2 SYGVNS. Here the CDR3 DNA reads TGTGCCAGCAGAGACACAGAATTTAATGAGCAGTTCTTC. It codes for CASRDTEFNEQFF.

This chain joins TRBV19 and TRBJ2-3; tentative D call: TRBD2 (6 bases). Germline V gives CDR1 LNHDA, CDR2 SQIVND (reference sequence). The CDR3 is 16 residues long. The V end lost 8 bases, the J end lost 4 bases, and 22 bases lay between the germline ends. The CDR3 here is CASRPQAGSSADTQYF. The CDR3 region has the DNA TGTGCCAGTCGACCCCAAGCCGGGAGCAGTGCAGATACGCAGTATTTT.

The chain joins TRBV7-2 to TRBJ2-5; D call uncertain. The CDR3 covers 14 residues. V shed 3 bases and J shed 1 base, with 9 bases lying between them. Germline V CDR1 and CDR2: SGHTA, FQGNSA. CDR3 protein: CASSLSRRQETQYF. The CDR3 DNA sequence: TGTGCCAGCAGCTTGAGCAGGCGCCAAGAGACCCAGTACTTC.

The V call is TRBV5-6, the J call TRBJ2-4; the match to TRBD1 covers 7 bases. Trimming cost V 3 bases and J 6 bases; bases outside gene matches: 12. The CDR3 has 16 amino acids. Germline CDR1 and CDR2: SGHDT and YYEEEE. Here the CDR3 reads CASSYGVYRGRNIQYF. In DNA, the CDR3 is TGTGCCAGCAGCTACGGGGTATACAGGGGTAGAAACATTCAGTACTTC.

The rearrangement uses TRBV6-5 and TRBJ2-7; tentative D call: TRBD2 (5 bases). The V end lost 2 bases, the J end lost 4 bases, and 15 bases lay between the germline ends. From germline, CDR1 is MNHEY and CDR2 SVGAGI. The CDR3 totals 15 residues. The DNA for the CDR3 is TGTGCCAGCAGTTACACCCGCTTTAGGAGGTACGAGCAGTACTTC. Its translation: CASSYTRFRRYEQYF.

The rearrangement uses TRBV11-2 and TRBJ2-7, with D possibly being TRBD1 (5 bases). V shed 3 bases and J shed 2 bases, with 11 bases lying between them. Looked up from germline, CDR1 is SGHAT and CDR2 is FQNNGV. CDR3 length: 14 residues. CDR3 bases: TGTGCCAGCAGCTTTCGACAGAATACCTACGAGCAGTACTTC. Its protein is CASSFRQNTYEQYF.

V and J are TRBV4-1 and TRBJ1-2; 9 nucleotides align to TRBD1. Germline loops: CDR1 MGHRA, CDR2 YSYEKL. With 1 base clipped from V and 2 bases from J, the junction kept 2 bases outside the gene matches. This CDR3 is built from 15 residues. The CDR3 here is CASSQVGQGNYGYTF. In DNA, the CDR3 is TGCGCCAGCAGCCAAGTAGGACAGGGGAACTATGGCTACACCTTC.

This clone was observed a few times. The chain uses TRBV30 and TRBJ2-7; tentative D call: TRBD2 (5 bases). The CDR3 contains 12 residues. V dropped 2 bases and J dropped 7 bases, with 12 bases sitting between them. CDR1 is GTSNPN and CDR2 is SVGIG in the germline V gene (reference sequence). CDR3 region: CAWSPGNREQYF. The CDR3 DNA follows: TGTGCCTGGAGTCCGGGAAACCGGGAGCAGTACTTC.

This clone has just one count. The chain has TRBV27 and TRBJ2-2; 9 bases are shared with TRBD2. Trimming at V came to 2 bases and at J to 6 bases, leaving 22 bases not matched to a gene. In germline, CDR1 is MNHEY, CDR2 SMNVEV (reference sequence). The CDR3 has 21 residues. CDR3 nucleotides: TGTGCCAGCAGTTTAGGCGTCCTAGCGGGACGGTCGGGGGCTGGGGCCGGGGAGCTGTTTTTT. Translating it yields CASSLGVLAGRSGAGAGELFF.

The chain joins TRBV7-9 to TRBJ2-3; D call uncertain. With 4 bases removed from V and 5 bases from J, the gap between germline ends came to 7 bases. CDR3 length equals 12 residues. Germline loops: CDR1 SEHNR, CDR2 FQNEAQ (reference sequence). The chain's CDR3 is CASSSSRDTQYF. The CDR3, as DNA: TGTGCCAGCAGCTCGTCGAGAGATACGCAGTATTTT.

J is TRBJ1-1 and V is TRBV28, with D perhaps TRBD1 (6 bases). The CDR3 spans 15 residues. V was pared by 6 bases and J by 5 bases, with 19 bases between. Germline V gene lookup returns CDR1 MDHEN and CDR2 SYDVKM. The CDR3 is CASRSYRVVATEAFF. As DNA, the CDR3 is TGTGCCAGCAGGTCCTACAGGGTTGTAGCGACTGAAGCTTTCTTT.

The chain uses TRBV7-2 and TRBJ2-2, with D possibly being TRBD1 (6 bases). CDR1 SGHTA and CDR2 FQGNSA come from the germline V gene. CDR3 size: 17 residues. V lost 1 base and J 5 bases, leaving 17 bases between the germline ends. For the CDR3, the DNA is TGTGCCAGCAGCTTAGGAGAGGACAGAACGAGGACCGGGGAGCTGTTTTTT. It is translated as CASSLGEDRTRTGELFF.

The chain is built from TRBV7-2 and TRBJ1-1, with D possibly being TRBD1 (5 bases). Per germline, CDR1 SGHTA and CDR2 FQGNSA. V gave up 1 base and J gave up 7 bases, with 13 bases separating them. The CDR3 length is 14 residues. This chain's CDR3 is CASSLGGGGYEAFF. The DNA of the CDR3 is TGTGCCAGCAGCTTAGGGGGCGGGGGTTATGAAGCTTTCTTT.

This CDR3 reads CASSPPLTWVDAQYF. CDR3 DNA: TGTGCCAGCAGTCCCCCACTAACGTGGGTTGACGCGCAGTATTTT. The chain carries TRBV27 and TRBJ2-3; D gene ambiguous. Trimming removed 5 bases from V and 10 bases from J, with 22 bases in between. Germline-derived CDR1 and CDR2 are MNHEY and SMNVEV (reference sequence). CDR3 length: 15 amino acids.

J is TRBJ2-5 and V is TRBV29-1, with a possible D match to TRBD2 (6 bases). The CDR3 length is 14 residues. Trimming shortened V by 6 bases and J by 5 bases, and 19 bases separated the two germline ends. The germline CDR1 and CDR2 sequences are SQVTM and ANQGSEA. The CDR3: CSVGGLLTTETQYF. CDR3 DNA sequence: TGCAGCGTGGGGGGACTCCTCACCACGGAGACCCAGTACTTC.

The chain couples TRBV19 to TRBJ2-7; D not resolved. The germline V and J ends were trimmed by 2 bases and 0 bases, with 8 bases remaining between them. Germline V gives CDR1 LNHDA, CDR2 SQIVND (reference sequence). This CDR3 has 14 residues. The CDR3 nucleotides read TGTGCCAGTAGTATACGAACCAGCTCCTACGAGCAGTACTTC. As protein: CASSIRTSSYEQYF.

The CDR3 reads CASNDREGGGYTF. Written as DNA, the CDR3 is TGTGCCAGTAACGACAGGGAAGGGGGTGGCTACACCTTC. The chain couples TRBV19 to TRBJ1-2; 7 positions agree with TRBD1. V was pared by 7 bases and J by 7 bases, with 9 bases of the junction left unmatched. Germline values: CDR1 LNHDA, CDR2 SQIVND (reference sequence). This CDR3 spans 13 amino acids. The complete variable domain, with remaining parts taken from reference TRBV19 and TRBJ1-2, reads DGGITQSPKYLFRKEGQNVTLSCEQNLNHDAMYWYRQDPGQGLRLIYYSQIVNDFQKGDIAEGYSVSREKKESFPLTVTSAQKNPTAFYLCASNDREGGGYTFGSGTRLTVV.

Points on this clone: A junction end diverges from the germline sequence, so it may reflect a read error. The rearrangement joins TRBV5-4 to TRBJ1-4, with D tentatively TRBD1 (6 bases). There are 15 residues in the CDR3. The germline gives CDR1 SGHNT, CDR2 YYREEE (reference sequence). CDR3 nucleotide sequence: TGCGCCAGCAGCCAGGAACAGGGTTATTTCTTAGGGCTGTTTTTT. Encoded protein: CASSQEQGYFLGLFF.

The chain employs TRBV5-4 and TRBJ2-2, with TRBD2 matching 11 bases. The CDR3 has 16 residues. The ends lost 4 bases at V and 1 base at J; junction bases unmatched: 3. Per the germline V gene, CDR1 is SGHNT and CDR2 is YYREEE (reference sequence). CDR3 protein: CASSGGLAENTGELFF. CDR3 coding DNA: TGTGCCAGCAGCGGGGGACTAGCGGAGAACACCGGGGAGCTGTTTTTT.

The rearrangement links TRBV9 to TRBJ2-7; 9 positions agree with TRBD1. This CDR3 has 15 amino acids. Trimming cost V 3 bases and J 5 bases; bases outside gene matches: 9. The V gene's germline CDR1 is SGDLS and CDR2 YYNGEE. The CDR3 loop is CASSDTGTGSHEQYF. The DNA for the CDR3 is TGTGCCAGCAGCGATACCGGGACAGGGTCCCACGAGCAGTACTTC.

This chain uses TRBV7-9 with TRBJ1-3; 9 nucleotides line up with TRBD1. CDR1 is SEHNR, CDR2 FQNEAQ, per germline (reference sequence). After removal of 7 bases from V and 8 bases from J, the junction contained 12 bases not matched to a gene. The CDR3 extends over 15 amino acids. CDR3: CASTYRGTGQDTIYF. The CDR3 DNA reads TGTGCCAGCACCTACAGGGGGACAGGGCAGGACACCATATATTTT.

This rearrangement joins TRBV5-6 to TRBJ1-1; TRBD1 aligns across 7 bases. V lost 0 bases, J lost 7 bases, and 6 bases stayed unmatched. The CDR3 extends over 14 amino acids. Germline V CDR1 and CDR2: SGHDT, YYEEEE. This chain's CDR3 is CASSLVNRGVEAFF. CDR3 sequence (DNA): TGTGCCAGCAGCTTGGTGAACAGGGGTGTTGAAGCTTTCTTT.

The CDR3 coding sequence is TGCGCCAGCAGCCACCCTAGAGACACCGGGGAGCTGTTTTTT. This sequence encodes CASSHPRDTGELFF. The chain has TRBV4-1 and TRBJ2-2; D remains ambiguous. Deletions cut 3 bases from V and 3 bases from J, with 8 bases between. Germline assignment: CDR1 MGHRA and CDR2 YSYEKL. The length of the CDR3 is 14 residues.

This sequence joins TRBV7-9 and TRBJ2-1, with 8 bases identical to TRBD1. Germline lookup yields CDR1 SEHNR and CDR2 FQNEAQ (reference sequence). This CDR3 spans 12 amino acids. V lost 3 bases, J lost 15 bases, and 7 bases stayed unmatched. The CDR3 nucleotides read TGTGCCAGCAGCTTTGGACAGGGTGGTCTGTTCTTC. Its protein product is CASSFGQGGLFF.

This chain connects TRBV11-3 to TRBJ2-7; 7 bases line up with TRBD1. Germline V gives CDR1 SGHNT, CDR2 YENEEA. The CDR3 loop spans 15 amino acids. With V trimmed by 1 base and J by 2 bases, 5 bases remained unmatched. Here the CDR3 reads CASSLGQGSPYEQYF. The DNA for the CDR3 is TGTGCCAGCAGCTTAGGACAGGGAAGCCCCTACGAGCAGTACTTC.

This chain uses TRBV19 with TRBJ2-7; TRBD1 matches at 8 bases. Germline CDR1 LNHDA, CDR2 SQIVND (reference sequence). This CDR3 spans 14 amino acids. The CDR3 region is CAVAQTGDSYEQYF. The CDR3 region has the DNA TGTGCGGTCGCCCAGACAGGGGATTCCTACGAGCAGTACTTC.

The J gene is TRBJ1-1, the V gene TRBV28, with no clear D. The CDR3 spans 14 residues. The ends were cut back, 7 bases at V and 3 bases at J, with 15 bases in the middle. The V gene's germline CDR1 is MDHEN and CDR2 SYDVKM. CDR3 sequence (DNA): TGTGCCAGCAAACCCCCGAGGCTTTACACTGAAGCTTTCTTT. Its protein is CASKPPRLYTEAFF.